This T cell receptor (beta chain) is from a study of blood T cell repertoires in COVID-19. Study details: T cells, B-cell-depleted T cells, or PBMCs supplied cDNA or gDNA.

Study members were between about 18 and 95 years old and lived in over 20 US regions. Clinical history as reported by participants underpinned cohort assignment. Measured with immunoSEQ multiplex PCR; TCRdb has only the in-frame clones, and not every one. The sample has about 350,000 clones, roughly nine tenths seen once; the top ten hold roughly 0.94%. This clone was seen a single time. The TCR was taken from a woman aged 25 to 39 who had recovered from COVID-19. Sequencing was performed on PBMCs or T cells enriched from blood (not recorded which).

CDR3 in DNA: TGTGCCAGCAGTGCCTTCCCGGGACAGACAACCTATGGCTACACCTTC. Protein product: CASSAFPGQTTYGYTF. The chain employs TRBV27 and TRBJ1-2; the match to TRBD1 covers 7 bases. Trimming cost V 5 bases and J 4 bases; bases outside gene matches: 13. The CDR3 is 16 residues long. Germline-derived CDR1 and CDR2 are MNHEY and SMNVEV (reference sequence).